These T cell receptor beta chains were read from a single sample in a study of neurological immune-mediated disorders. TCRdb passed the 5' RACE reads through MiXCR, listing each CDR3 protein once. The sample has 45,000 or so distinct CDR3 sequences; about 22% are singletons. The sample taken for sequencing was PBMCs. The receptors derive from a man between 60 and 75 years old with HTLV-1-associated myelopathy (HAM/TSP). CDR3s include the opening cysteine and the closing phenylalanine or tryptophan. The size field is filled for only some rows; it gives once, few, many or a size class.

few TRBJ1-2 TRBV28 CASSPGTLGYGYTF
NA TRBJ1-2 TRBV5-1 CACSPKNRTGGPPNYGYTF
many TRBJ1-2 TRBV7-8 CASSLDRSGYTF
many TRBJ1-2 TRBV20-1 CSAREPGHPNYGYTF
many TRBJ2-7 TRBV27 CASRTYVMGTSRGEQYF
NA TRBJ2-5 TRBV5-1 CASRSHQETQYF
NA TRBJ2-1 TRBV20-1 CSAIVLGDEQFF
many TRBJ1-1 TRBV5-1 CASSLGSDGGTEAFF
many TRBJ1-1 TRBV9 CASSAGYQGGGEAFF
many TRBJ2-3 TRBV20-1 CSARDNSRIPDTQYF
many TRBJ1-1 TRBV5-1 CASSPSAVLMNTEAFF
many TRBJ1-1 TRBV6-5 CASSHLGQTEAFF
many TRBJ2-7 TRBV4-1 CASSQEPNWYEQYF
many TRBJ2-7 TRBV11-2 CASTESSYEQYF
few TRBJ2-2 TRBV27 CASKIQGRAEGELFF
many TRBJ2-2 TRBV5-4 CASSLGITGSGELFF
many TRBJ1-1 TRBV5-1 CASSEGQGGSEAFF
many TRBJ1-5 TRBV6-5 CASSRPQQPQHF
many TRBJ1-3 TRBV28 CASSQTGRSGNTIYF
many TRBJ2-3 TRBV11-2 CASTLDRVGNTQYF
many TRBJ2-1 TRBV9 CASSVGGTGNEQFF
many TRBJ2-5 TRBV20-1 CSARDLLAGVETQYF
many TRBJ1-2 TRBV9 CASSVIRGGYTF
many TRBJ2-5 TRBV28 CASSLLESAQETQYF
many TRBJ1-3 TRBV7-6 CASSPGGSGNTIYF
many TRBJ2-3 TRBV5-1 CASSYSGPTDTQYF
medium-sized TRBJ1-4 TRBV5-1 CASSFNGNEKLFF
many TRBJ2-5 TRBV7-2 CASSSTSGGTQYF
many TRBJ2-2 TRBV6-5 CASSLQTGNTGELFF
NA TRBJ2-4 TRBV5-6 CASSLDQGNIQYF
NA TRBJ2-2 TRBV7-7 CASSSMGAGANTGELFF
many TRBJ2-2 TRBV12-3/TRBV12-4 CASSLGASGRHGELFF
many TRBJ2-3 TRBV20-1 CSARKRESALGDTQYF
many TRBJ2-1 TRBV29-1 CSVEGQGLIYNEQFF
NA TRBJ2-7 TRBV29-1 CSVSELYEQYF
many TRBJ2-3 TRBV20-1 CSAPDSGRASDTQYF
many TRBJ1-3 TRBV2 CASSQFSGNTIYF
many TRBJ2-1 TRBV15 CATKGASGSYNEQFF
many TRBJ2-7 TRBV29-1 CSVGAEGEQYF
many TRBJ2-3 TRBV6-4 CASSDGYSTDTQYF
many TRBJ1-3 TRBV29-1 CSVLGQGPSGNTIYF
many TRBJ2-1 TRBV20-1 CSSPRASVYNEQFF
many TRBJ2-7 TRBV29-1 CSVRQGGSYEQYF
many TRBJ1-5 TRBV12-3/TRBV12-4 CASSPGTGGLQPQHF
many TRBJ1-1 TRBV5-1 CASSFQGENTEAFF
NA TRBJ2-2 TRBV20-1 CSSTDYVGSGELFF
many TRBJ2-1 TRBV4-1 CASSQGLAVSYNEQFF
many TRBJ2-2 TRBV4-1 CASSFPGLAGANTGELFF
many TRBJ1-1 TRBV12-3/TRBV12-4 CASNPGQGREAFF
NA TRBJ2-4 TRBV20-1 CSARVDLNLAKNIQYF
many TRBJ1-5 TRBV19 CASSTDRGQPQHF
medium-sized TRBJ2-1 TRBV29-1 CSVGEDVSEQFF
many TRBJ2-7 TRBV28 CASSSRSYEQYF